This TCR beta chain stems from a study of technical replicates of blood from several donors. The V and J ends lost 4 bases and 10 bases, in that order; junction bases with no gene match: 9. Germline V gene sequence: CDR1 ENHRY, CDR2 SYGVKD. The CDR3 length is 15 residues. Here immunoSEQ multiplex PCR was the method, and the copy in TCRdb shows in-frame clones only, minus some. The sample lists roughly 79,000 clones; more than 85% were seen once. Sequencing was carried out using T cells isolated from PBMCs. This sequence was found in a human donor in good health. This chain joins TRBV10-3 and TRBJ1-4, with TRBD1 matching 10 bases. The CDR3: CAISGEGQGGGKLFF. The DNA for the CDR3 is TGTGCCATCAGTGGAGAAGGACAGGGGGGAGGAAAACTGTTTTTT.